The 18 T cell receptor beta chains listed next were all sequenced from one sample in a study of early T cells in non-severe SARS-CoV-2 infection. MiXCR, run by TCRdb on the 5' RACE reads, gives a single entry per CDR3 protein. The repertoire holds about 80,000 distinct CDR3 sequences, 12% seen once, with around 16% in the top ten. The sequencing here drew on whole blood, taken at baseline. These receptors were taken from an adult who was a healthcare worker with PCR-confirmed SARS-CoV-2 infection or an uninfected control (not recorded which). The donor label of this sample is uncertain.

This clonotype showed up just a few times. The J gene is TRBJ1-6, the V gene TRBV9; 7 nucleotides line up with TRBD1. V shed 3 bases, J shed 14 bases, and the junction held 14 bases outside the gene matches. In germline, CDR1 is SGDLS, CDR2 YYNGEE. The CDR3 is 15 residues long. CDR3 amino acids: CASSAGPSSGTALHF. CDR3 DNA: TGTGCCAGCAGCGCGGGTCCTAGTTCTGGGACAGCCCTCCACTTT.

This rearrangement joins TRBV2 to TRBJ2-3; 9 bases are a match to TRBD1. V lost 1 base and J lost 4; bases outside the gene matches: 3. Germline CDR1 SNHLY, CDR2 FYNNEI. The length of the CDR3 is 15 residues. CDR3 bases: TGTGCCAGCAGTGAAGAGACAGGGGGGCCAGATACGCAGTATTTT. Amino acid sequence: CASSEETGGPDTQYF.

A few counts support this clonotype. V and J are TRBV4-1 and TRBJ2-7, with D tentatively TRBD1 (5 bases). V gave up 1 base and J gave up 6 bases, with 7 bases separating them. Per germline, CDR1 MGHRA and CDR2 YSYEKL. The length of the CDR3 is 12 residues. The CDR3: CASSQVRGEQYF. Here the CDR3 DNA reads TGCGCCAGCAGCCAAGTTAGGGGCGAGCAGTACTTC.

This clonotype has a count of ten or more. The chain links TRBV20-1 to TRBJ2-6; 7 nucleotides match TRBD2. This CDR3 is 17 amino acids long. The V gene end was trimmed by 1 base and the J gene end by 2 bases; junction bases not matched to a gene: 8. Germline V gene lookup returns CDR1 DFQATT and CDR2 SNEGSKA (reference sequence). The CDR3 protein is CSARGVSGGTGANVLTF. CDR3 sequence (DNA): TGCAGTGCTAGAGGCGTTTCGGGGGGAACTGGGGCCAACGTCCTGACTTTC.

The CDR3 loop reads CATSRGGRGGDEQYF. Written as DNA, the CDR3 is TGTGCCACCAGCAGAGGAGGGAGAGGAGGTGACGAGCAGTACTTC. This sequence joins TRBV15 and TRBJ2-7, with a tentative D call TRBD2 (5 bases). Germline CDR1 is LNHNV and CDR2 is YYDKDF (reference sequence). The CDR3 runs 15 residues. V lost 1 base and J lost 5, with 15 bases in between.

This clonotype was seen ten or more times. The chain recombines TRBV7-3 with TRBJ2-1; the match to TRBD1 covers 9 bases. V was clipped by 1 base and J by 12 bases; unmatched bases: 13. Germline assignment: CDR1 SGHTA and CDR2 FQGTGA. This CDR3 spans 16 amino acids. The CDR3 sequence: CASSLNPGTGRLGQFF. The CDR3 DNA sequence: TGTGCCAGCAGCTTAAACCCCGGGACAGGGAGGCTGGGGCAGTTCTTC.

This clonotype was observed a few times. The chain combines TRBV11-2 with TRBJ2-1; TRBD2 agrees at 12 bases. This CDR3 spans 17 amino acids. V dropped 3 bases and J dropped 6; count of bases not matched to a gene: 9. Germline V gives CDR1 SGHAT, CDR2 FQNNGV. The CDR3 protein is CASSLGLAGVFRNEQFF. As DNA, the CDR3 is TGTGCCAGCAGCTTGGGACTAGCGGGCGTTTTTCGCAATGAGCAGTTCTTC.

This chain joins TRBV11-2 and TRBJ2-4; D perhaps matches TRBD1 (6 bases). Germline V lookup: CDR1 SGHAT, CDR2 FQNNGV. Trimming stripped 3 bases from V and 7 bases from J, with 19 bases between. The CDR3 consists of 16 residues. This CDR3 is CASSFMPYRVENIQYF. CDR3 bases: TGTGCCAGCAGCTTTATGCCCTACAGGGTGGAGAACATTCAGTACTTC.

This sequence joins TRBV12-3 or TRBV12-4 and TRBJ1-5; D unresolved. Trimming pared 5 bases from V and 5 bases from J, leaving 10 bases between. The CDR3 sequence is 13 residues long. CDR3 coding DNA: TGTGCCAGCAGTCAAAGGTTAGATCAGCCCCAGCATTTT. Amino acids: CASSQRLDQPQHF.

This chain joins TRBV18 and TRBJ1-6; possibly TRBD1 for D (6 bases). CDR1 and CDR2 from the germline V gene are KGHSH and LQKENI. V was clipped by 4 bases and J by 7 bases, with 14 bases between them. This CDR3 has 15 amino acids. CDR3 residues: CASSLNGGDNSPLHF. In nucleotides, the CDR3 is TGTGCCAGCTCACTGAACGGGGGCGACAATTCACCCCTCCACTTT.

The chain joins TRBV4-2 to TRBJ2-5; no clear D gene. CDR1 is LGHNA and CDR2 is YNFKEQ in the germline V gene. This CDR3 region has 14 residues. Trimming took 1 base from V and 3 from J, leaving 9 bases between them. The DNA of the CDR3 is TGTGCCAGCAGCCAAGGAGTGGGGAAAGAGACCCAGTACTTC. It encodes CASSQGVGKETQYF.

The chain has TRBV5-8 and TRBJ1-1; 7 nucleotides match TRBD1. CDR1 is SGHTS and CDR2 is YDEGEE in the germline V gene. V gave up 1 base and J gave up 0 bases; unmatched junction bases: 3. This CDR3 has 15 amino acids. CDR3 nucleotides: TGTGCCAGCAGCTTGCAGGGGGGCCTGAACACTGAAGCTTTCTTT. It encodes CASSLQGGLNTEAFF.

The CDR3 nucleotides read TGTGCCAGCAGCTTAGTTTCCCAGTCAGGGGGTAGTGGAAACACCATATATTTT. This codes for CASSLVSQSGGSGNTIYF. The chain employs TRBV7-8 and TRBJ1-3; 7 positions agree with TRBD1. CDR1 is SGHVS, CDR2 FQNEAQ, per germline. CDR3 length equals 18 residues. The V and J ends lost 1 base and 3 bases, in that order; junction bases with no gene match: 12.

At least ten counts were recorded for this clonotype. The genes are TRBV6-2 or TRBV6-3 and TRBJ1-2; TRBD1 agrees at 8 bases. The V segment lost 7 bases and the J segment 6 bases; nucleotides outside the gene matches: 4. The germline V gene has CDR1 MNHEY and CDR2 SVGEGT. This CDR3 region has 12 residues. CDR3 loop: CASTYRGDGYTF. The CDR3 region has the DNA TGTGCCAGCACCTACAGGGGGGATGGCTACACCTTC.

This clonotype was counted at least ten times. J is TRBJ1-2 and V is TRBV3-1, with a weak D call TRBD1 (6 bases). CDR3 length: 13 residues. The ends were cut back, 4 bases at V and 8 bases at J, with 14 bases in the middle. Germline lookup yields CDR1 LGHDT and CDR2 YNNKEL (reference sequence). CDR3 DNA sequence: TGTGCCAGCAGCCCCAGGGGTCGAAACGGCTACACCTTC. Its protein is CASSPRGRNGYTF.

This clonotype was counted only a few times. This sequence joins TRBV12-3 or TRBV12-4 and TRBJ2-5, with no clear D. Trimming took 3 bases from V and 1 from J, leaving 15 bases between them. CDR3 length equals 16 residues. The CDR3 nucleotides read TGTGCCAGCAGTTTTGATAAGGGAAAACTCCAAGAGACCCAGTACTTC. Its translation is CASSFDKGKLQETQYF.

This clonotype was detected many times. The chain links TRBV2 to TRBJ2-1; 11 bases align to TRBD2. V lost 6 bases and J lost 0; bases outside the gene matches: 4. This CDR3 spans 16 amino acids. CDR1 is SNHLY, CDR2 FYNNEI, per germline. The CDR3, as DNA: TGTGCCAGCAGGGGGGGACTAGCGGCCTCCTACAATGAGCAGTTCTTC. It specifies CASRGGLAASYNEQFF.

This clonotype turned up a few times. CDR3 loop: CASSPPPGLVDYGYTF. CDR3 nucleotides: TGTGCCAGCTCACCACCCCCAGGGCTTGTCGACTATGGCTACACCTTC. This sequence joins TRBV18 and TRBJ1-2, with D possibly matching TRBD1 (5 bases). Looked up from germline, CDR1 is KGHSH and CDR2 is LQKENI. V lost 0 bases and J 3 bases, leaving 14 bases between the germline ends. This CDR3 region has 16 residues.